Following are 12 T cell receptor beta chains from one sample sequenced in a study of T cell responses to AZD1222 COVID-19 vaccine. Repertoires were generated with immunoSEQ multiplex PCR, while TCRdb's copy carries only in-frame clones and drops some. Of about 99,000 clones in the sample, around 90% are singletons; the top ten hold roughly 2.9%. The sequenced sample was peripheral blood, obtained on day 0 of AZD1222 vaccination. These receptors came from an adult in good health.

The chain uses TRBV12-3 or TRBV12-4 and TRBJ1-1, with a possible D match to TRBD1 (6 bases). V gave up 8 bases and J gave up 6 bases, with 16 bases separating them. The CDR3 is 13 residues long. The CDR3 sequence: CASPPDSSPEAFF. The CDR3 DNA follows: TGTGCCAGCCCCCCGGACAGCTCACCTGAAGCTTTCTTT.

V gene TRBV23-1 combines with J gene TRBJ2-3; D is possibly TRBD2 (5 bases). TRBV23-1 is an open reading frame, and its role is uncertain. With 8 bases removed from V and 6 bases from J, the gap between germline ends came to 15 bases. This CDR3 contains 13 residues. The CDR3 DNA reads as TGCGCCAGCCGGGGTTCGACATCCGATACGCAGTATTTT. Translating it yields CASRGSTSDTQYF.

J is TRBJ1-6 and V is TRBV2; D unclear. V was shortened by 7 bases and J by 0 bases, with 13 bases between the two germline ends. The CDR3 has 16 amino acids. Per germline, CDR1 SNHLY and CDR2 FYNNEI. The CDR3 DNA reads as TGTGCCAGCATCGTCCAGGAGAGCTCCTATAATTCACCCCTCCACTTT. Translation: CASIVQESSYNSPLHF.

This clone was found once. The chain links TRBV5-4 to TRBJ1-2; 10 bases are shared with TRBD1. CDR3 size: 14 residues. J was trimmed by 7 bases and V by 1 base; bases with no gene match: 4. The germline gives CDR1 SGHNT, CDR2 YYREEE (reference sequence). This chain's CDR3 is CASSLRGTGAGYTF. The CDR3 bases are TGTGCCAGCAGCTTGCGTGGGACAGGGGCTGGCTACACCTTC.

The genes are TRBV6-5 and TRBJ2-5; 10 bases are a match to TRBD1. Losses at the gene ends were 4 bases for V and 1 base for J; bases not matched to a gene: 6. Germline V gene sequence: CDR1 MNHEY, CDR2 SVGAGI. The CDR3 spans 16 residues. CDR3 in DNA: TGTGCCAGCAGTTTTATAGGGACAGGGGCCCAAGAGACCCAGTACTTC. Translated: CASSFIGTGAQETQYF.

The chain combines TRBV6-5 with TRBJ2-5, with 10 nucleotides matching TRBD2. The ends lost 8 bases at V and 1 base at J; junction bases unmatched: 7. Germline loops: CDR1 MNHEY, CDR2 SVGAGI. This CDR3 region has 15 residues. Written as DNA, the CDR3 is TGTGCCAGCGGGGAAAGCGGGGGGGCCCAAGAGACCCAGTACTTC. This gives the protein CASGESGGAQETQYF.

J is TRBJ2-3 and V is TRBV3-1 (or the pseudogene TRBV3-2); the D gene is possibly TRBD1 (5 bases). The CDR3 length is 15 residues. CDR1 LGHDT and CDR2 YNNKEL come from the germline V gene (reference sequence). The germline V and J ends were trimmed by 1 base and 2 bases, with 10 bases remaining between them. In DNA, the CDR3 is TGTGCCAGCAGCCAAGTCCGACAGCACACAGATACGCAGTATTTT. This gives the protein CASSQVRQHTDTQYF.

This chain connects TRBV2 to TRBJ2-3; D gene ambiguous. V was trimmed by 11 bases and J by 11 bases, leaving 17 bases between them. Germline loops: CDR1 SNHLY, CDR2 FYNNEI. This CDR3 has 11 amino acids. The CDR3 loop reads CASAGLGVQYF. In nucleotides, the CDR3 is TGTGCCTCGGCTGGCCTGGGCGTGCAGTATTTT.

The chain recombines TRBV4-2 with TRBJ2-1, with no clear D. The CDR3 covers 11 residues. The germline CDR1 and CDR2 sequences are LGHNA and YNFKEQ. V was clipped by 0 bases and J by 9 bases, with 3 bases between them. The DNA for the CDR3 is TGTGCCAGCAGCCAAGAGGCTGAGCAGTTCTTC. Amino acids: CASSQEAEQFF.

The rearrangement links TRBV2 to TRBJ2-7; 9 nucleotides match TRBD1. This CDR3 contains 13 residues. Germline V CDR1 and CDR2: SNHLY, FYNNEI. J was trimmed by 7 bases and V by 10 bases; bases with no gene match: 11. CDR3 residues: CATKKQGAGEQYF. The CDR3 DNA is TGTGCCACCAAAAAACAGGGGGCGGGTGAGCAGTACTTC.

This clone is categorized as medium-sized. The chain employs TRBV6-2 or TRBV6-3 and TRBJ2-2, with D possibly matching TRBD2 (5 bases). V lost 8 bases, J lost 7 bases, and 20 bases lay in between. This CDR3 is 15 amino acids long. Germline-derived CDR1 and CDR2 are MNHEY and SVGEGT. The CDR3 sequence: CASGRGADPSGELFF. Here the CDR3 DNA reads TGTGCCAGCGGCCGGGGAGCGGACCCCAGCGGGGAGCTGTTTTTT.

J is TRBJ1-6 and V is TRBV14; unclear D gene. There are 13 residues in the CDR3. The V gene's germline CDR1 is SGHDN and CDR2 FVKESK. V was pared by 5 bases and J by 5 bases, with 7 bases between. The chain's CDR3 is CASSTVDNSPLHF. The CDR3 DNA sequence: TGTGCCAGCAGCACGGTGGATAATTCACCCCTCCACTTT.